This entry is about one TCR beta chain. The CDR3 runs 15 residues. The germline V gene encodes CDR1 PRHDT and CDR2 FYEKMQ (reference sequence). V was clipped by 4 bases and J by 5 bases, with 16 bases between them. When the RNA was reverse transcribed, random hexamers were used with an input of roughly 0.45 to 1 ug. TCRdb re-called the immunoSEQ multiplex PCR reads with MiXCR, one entry per CDR3 protein. The sample lists about 160,000 distinct CDR3 sequences, about 91% occurring once. Purification of the CD8+ and CD4+ T cells relied on negative isolation, and TEMRA cells underwent FACS enrichment. The source of the sample is a study of CD8 T cells in Susac syndrome.

This chain links TRBV13 with TRBJ2-3; D might be TRBD1 or TRBD2, each matching 5 bases. The source is a human donor in good health. Material for sequencing was CD4+ T cells from PBMCs. CDR3 DNA: TGTGCCAGCAGCTCCTCACGGGGCCCCGGAGATACGCAGTATTTT. It translates to CASSSSRGPGDTQYF.